These 29 T cell receptor beta chains were all obtained from the same sample, sequenced in a study of response to subunit inactivated influenza vaccine. MiXCR, applied by TCRdb to the RT-PCR reads, yields one record per CDR3 protein. The table shows around 750,000 distinct CDR3 sequences, with approximately 21% occurring only once. The specimen comprised PBMCs from blood, sampled about 5 days after vaccination. The receptors shown here come from a man aged 50-60 years who received an inactivated influenza vaccine.

This clonotype was observed a handful of times. The chain employs TRBV27 and TRBJ2-1; D unclear. Trimming removed 4 bases at V and 0 bases at J, with 19 bases between. The CDR3 runs 18 residues. Germline values: CDR1 MNHEY, CDR2 SMNVEV (reference sequence). CDR3 DNA sequence: TGTGCCAGCAGTTACAAACTCCCGACATACAGCTCCTACAATGAGCAGTTCTTC. Translating it yields CASSYKLPTYSSYNEQFF.

The gene calls are TRBV20-1 and TRBJ2-5; 7 bases line up with TRBD1. The CDR3 has 15 amino acids. After removal of 0 bases from V and 4 bases from J, the junction contained 8 bases not matched to a gene. Germline assignment: CDR1 DFQATT and CDR2 SNEGSKA (reference sequence). The CDR3 DNA reads as TGCAGTGCTAGAGAAGTCCGACAGGGTGGAGAGACCCAGTACTTC. Translated, it gives CSAREVRQGGETQYF.

V usage is TRBV12-3 or TRBV12-4 and J usage is TRBJ1-6; TRBD1 might be the D (5 bases). Trimming shortened V by 6 bases and J by 9 bases, and 15 bases separated the two germline ends. This CDR3 contains 14 residues. The CDR3 protein is CASSWGGSGSPLHF. DNA of the CDR3: TGTGCCAGCAGCTGGGGGGGGAGTGGTTCACCCCTCCACTTT.

In this sample, this clonotype turned up a few times. The chain is built from TRBV5-1 and TRBJ2-7; weak D call: TRBD2 (7 bases). The CDR3 is 14 residues long. Germline CDR1 is SGHRS and CDR2 is YFSETQ. The V end lost 4 bases, the J end lost 3 bases, and 14 bases lay between the germline ends. In DNA, the CDR3 is TGCGCCAGCAGCCTTGAGGGGGGGGTCTACGAGCAGTACTTC. Residues: CASSLEGGVYEQYF. The full variable domain, its missing parts supplied by reference TRBV5-1 and TRBJ2-7, is KAGVTQTPRYLIKTRGQQVTLSCSPISGHRSVSWYQQTPGQGLQFLFEYFSETQRNKGNFPGRFSGRQFSNSRSEMNVSTLELGDSALYLCASSLEGGVYEQYFGPGTRLTVT.

The chain couples TRBV5-1 to TRBJ2-5; 7 bases match TRBD1. The ends lost 7 bases at V and 2 bases at J; junction bases unmatched: 8. Germline values: CDR1 SGHRS, CDR2 YFSETQ. This CDR3 is built from 14 residues. For the CDR3, the DNA is TGCGCCAGCCGACAGGGATTTGATCAAGAGACCCAGTACTTC. It is translated as CASRQGFDQETQYF.

J is TRBJ2-1 and V is TRBV27; 8 nucleotides align to TRBD2. The CDR3 is made up of 13 amino acids. Unmatched junction bases numbered 4, after V lost 3 bases and J lost 9 bases. The germline CDR1 and CDR2 sequences are MNHEY and SMNVEV (reference sequence). CDR3 in DNA: TGTGCCAGCAGTTTCGGGGGGGAGGGTGAGCAGTTCTTC. Protein sequence: CASSFGGEGEQFF.

Concerning this clonotype: A read error may explain this, as a much larger clone is one base away. V and J are TRBV5-1 and TRBJ2-2, with D unresolved. V shed 2 bases and J shed 5 bases, with 13 bases lying between them. Germline values: CDR1 SGHRS, CDR2 YFSETQ. The CDR3 covers 15 residues. The CDR3 here is CASSFAQLSTGELFF. The CDR3 DNA follows: TGCGCCAGCAGCTTTGCGCAGCTTAGTACCGGGGAGCTGTTTTTT. The whole variable domain, filled in from reference TRBV5-1 and TRBJ2-2, reads KAGVTQTPRYLIKTRGQQVTLSCSPISGHRSVSWYQQTPGQGLQFLFEYFSETQRNKGNFPGRFSGRQFSNSRSEMNVSTLELGDSALYLCASSFAQLSTGELFFGEGSRLTVL.

The rearrangement uses TRBV28 and TRBJ2-1, with 9 bases aligning to TRBD1. The CDR3 is 16 residues long. V gave up 2 bases and J gave up 3 bases; unmatched junction bases: 5. Looked up from germline, CDR1 is MDHEN and CDR2 is SYDVKM. This CDR3 is CASSLGWGQGYNEQFF. In nucleotides, the CDR3 is TGTGCCAGCAGTTTAGGATGGGGACAGGGCTACAATGAGCAGTTCTTC.

The chain carries TRBV9 and TRBJ2-7; TRBD1 agrees at 7 bases. Germline trimming cut 4 bases from V and 2 bases from J; bases unmatched to any gene: 6. The CDR3 is 14 residues long. Germline CDR1 is SGDLS and CDR2 is YYNGEE. CDR3 in DNA: TGTGCCAGCAGCCTCCGGGACAGACCCTACGAGCAGTACTTC. It specifies CASSLRDRPYEQYF. The variable domain in full, completed from reference TRBV9 and TRBJ2-7, reads DSGVTQTPKHLITATGQRVTLRCSPRSGDLSVYWYQQSLDQGLQFLIQYYNGEERAKGNILERFSAQQFPDLHSELNLSSLELGDSALYFCASSLRDRPYEQYFGPGTRLTVT.

This chain connects TRBV30 to TRBJ2-2; D remains ambiguous. Trimming pared 0 bases from V and 7 bases from J, leaving 6 bases between. This CDR3 comprises 12 residues. CDR1 GTSNPN and CDR2 SVGIG come from the germline V gene (reference sequence). The CDR3 sequence: CAWSVGVGELFF. The CDR3 nucleotides read TGTGCCTGGAGTGTAGGTGTCGGGGAGCTGTTTTTT. The whole variable domain, remainder taken from reference TRBV30 and TRBJ2-2, is SQTIHQWPATLVQPVGSPLSLECTVEGTSNPNLYWYRQAAGRGLQLLFYSVGIGQISSEVPQNLSASRPQDRQFILSSKKLLLSDSGFYLCAWSVGVGELFFGEGSRLTVL.

This clonotype was picked up a small number of times. The J gene is TRBJ2-2, the V gene TRBV6-1, with D hard to call. The CDR3 spans 13 residues. V lost 0 bases and J lost 5, with 4 bases in between. Per the germline V gene, CDR1 is MNHNS and CDR2 is SASEGT. The CDR3 DNA reads TGTGCCAGCAGTGAAGCCCAAACCGGGGAGCTGTTTTTT. Amino acids: CASSEAQTGELFF.

A few counts support this clonotype. The chain joins TRBV20-1 to TRBJ2-2; unclear D gene. This CDR3 is 13 amino acids long. CDR1 and CDR2 from the germline V gene are DFQATT and SNEGSKA (reference sequence). V gave up 4 bases and J gave up 5 bases, with 11 bases separating them. The CDR3, as DNA: TGCAGTGCTACCGACACCCTGACCGGGGAGCTGTTTTTT. Its protein is CSATDTLTGELFF.

This clonotype has a handful of counts. The gene calls are TRBV28 and TRBJ2-5, with 10 bases aligning to TRBD2. V lost 4 bases to trimming and J lost 1 base; unmatched junction nucleotides: 9. The CDR3 totals 17 residues. CDR1 and CDR2 (germline): MDHEN, SYDVKM. CDR3: CASSSLKLAGIQETQYF. CDR3 bases: TGTGCCAGCAGTTCCTTAAAACTAGCGGGGATCCAAGAGACCCAGTACTTC. Based on the CDR3 plus reference TRBV28 and TRBJ2-5, the full variable domain is DVKVTQSSRYLVKRTGEKVFLECVQDMDHENMFWYRQDPGLGLRLIYFSYDVKMKEKGDIPEGYSVSREKKERFSLILESASTNQTSMYLCASSSLKLAGIQETQYFGPGTRLLVL.

The gene calls are TRBV4-2 and TRBJ2-5, with 11 nucleotides matching TRBD1. CDR3 length equals 15 residues. Germline CDR1 is LGHNA and CDR2 is YNFKEQ. With 2 bases clipped from V and 5 bases from J, the junction kept 4 bases outside the gene matches. The CDR3 nucleotides are TGTGCCAGCAGCCAAAGGGACAGGGGGGTGGAGACCCAGTACTTC. Amino acids: CASSQRDRGVETQYF.

This clonotype appeared many times. The V and J genes are TRBV25-1 and TRBJ2-7; 11 nucleotides agree with TRBD2. The CDR3 totals 15 residues. Germline V gene lookup returns CDR1 MGHDK and CDR2 SYGVNS. V gave up 5 bases and J gave up 3 bases; unmatched junction bases: 6. The chain's CDR3 is CASSKSGTSGYEQYF. The CDR3 DNA is TGTGCCAGCAGTAAGTCCGGGACTAGCGGCTACGAGCAGTACTTC.

Worth noting for this clonotype: One junction end disagrees with the germline gene, perhaps due to a read error. The rearrangement links TRBV15 to TRBJ1-1; unclear D gene. The CDR3 runs 15 residues. Germline V gives CDR1 LNHNV, CDR2 YYDKDF (reference sequence). CDR3 coding DNA: TGTGCCACCAGCCCCGGAGGGAGGGATATCACTGAAGTTTTCTTT. This encodes CATSPGGRDITEVFF.

The chain has TRBV5-1 and TRBJ2-3; D is unresolved. The CDR3 is made up of 12 amino acids. Germline values: CDR1 SGHRS, CDR2 YFSETQ. With 3 bases removed from V and 2 bases from J, the gap between germline ends came to 4 bases. CDR3 in amino acids: CASSYLTDTQYF. Written as DNA, the CDR3 is TGCGCCAGCAGCTACCTCACAGATACGCAGTATTTT.

The chain recombines TRBV7-2 with TRBJ2-5, with TRBD2 as a possible D gene (7 bases). The CDR3 extends over 14 amino acids. The germline gives CDR1 SGHTA, CDR2 FQGNSA. V lost 3 bases to trimming and J lost 4 bases, with 12 bases between them. In nucleotides, the CDR3 is TGTGCCAGCAGCTTTGGGGGGGCCCCAGAGACCCAGTACTTC. Translating gives CASSFGGAPETQYF.

The CDR3 here is CATLTGEREQFF. The DNA for the CDR3 is TGTGCCACCCTAACAGGGGAGCGTGAGCAGTTCTTC. The rearrangement links TRBV19 to TRBJ2-1; TRBD1 matches 7 bases. The V gene end was trimmed by 10 bases and the J gene end by 9 bases; junction bases not matched to a gene: 9. The CDR3 length is 12 residues. Germline V gene data show CDR1 as LNHDA and CDR2 as SQIVND (reference sequence).

The chain joins TRBV6-2 or TRBV6-3 to TRBJ2-7, with D perhaps matching TRBD1 or TRBD2 (6 bases each). This CDR3 has 16 amino acids. V dropped 0 bases and J dropped 2 bases, with 14 bases sitting between them. Germline loops: CDR1 MNHEY, CDR2 SVGEGT. The CDR3 reads CASSYSIRGGPYEQYF. The CDR3 DNA sequence: TGTGCCAGCAGTTACTCGATCAGGGGAGGCCCCTACGAGCAGTACTTC.

This clonotype was counted ten times or more. The chain has TRBV20-1 and TRBJ2-1; D not resolved. This CDR3 is 13 amino acids long. Trimming shortened V by 2 bases and J by 6 bases, and 11 bases separated the two germline ends. Per germline, CDR1 DFQATT and CDR2 SNEGSKA (reference sequence). DNA of the CDR3: TGCAGTGCTAGAACGTACAAATCCAATGAGCAGTTCTTC. This translates into CSARTYKSNEQFF.

A few counts support this clonotype. The chain has TRBV7-2 and TRBJ2-1; 8 nucleotides align to TRBD2. Germline CDR1 and CDR2: SGHTA and FQGNSA. The CDR3 totals 16 residues. V trimming: 1 base; J trimming: 9 bases; junction bases outside the gene matches: 11. The CDR3 DNA sequence: TGTGCCAGCAGCTTAGAAGGGAAAGCGGGAGCTAGTGAGCAGTTCTTC. Translated, it gives CASSLEGKAGASEQFF. The full variable domain, completed using reference TRBV7-2 and TRBJ2-1, is GAGVSQSPSNKVTEKGKDVELRCDPISGHTALYWYRQSLGQGLEFLIYFQGNSAPDKSGLPSDRFSAERTGGSVSTLTIQRTQQEDSAVYLCASSLEGKAGASEQFFGPGTRLTVL.

The chain uses TRBV20-1 and TRBJ2-7; no clear D gene. This CDR3 region has 14 residues. Deletions cut 0 bases from V and 2 bases from J, with 11 bases between. Germline lookup yields CDR1 DFQATT and CDR2 SNEGSKA (reference sequence). The CDR3 DNA sequence: TGCAGTGCTAGAGATCTAGTGGGAACCTACGAGCAGTACTTC. Translation gives CSARDLVGTYEQYF.

The chain uses TRBV7-6 and TRBJ2-1; a possible D gene is TRBD1 (6 bases). Trimming removed 1 base from V and 1 base from J, with 11 bases in between. This CDR3 has 16 residues. CDR1 SGHVS and CDR2 FNYEAQ come from the germline V gene. DNA of the CDR3: TGTGCCAGCAGCTTAGACAGGGCCACTTCCTACAATGAGCAGTTCTTC. Protein product: CASSLDRATSYNEQFF.

This clonotype was seen a handful of times. CDR3 sequence reads: CASSFWTNYEAFF. CDR3 DNA: TGTGCCAGCAGTTTCTGGACGAACTATGAAGCTTTCTTT. The rearrangement links TRBV12-3 or TRBV12-4 to TRBJ1-1; D uncertain. The CDR3 covers 13 residues. Trimming shortened V by 3 bases and J by 7 bases, and 12 bases separated the two germline ends.

This clonotype was detected many times. This chain links TRBV20-1 with TRBJ2-1, with 9 bases identical to TRBD2. Germline CDR1 and CDR2: DFQATT and SNEGSKA (reference sequence). The J segment lost 5 bases and the V segment lost 1 base, leaving 3 bases of the junction unmatched. The CDR3 has 14 amino acids. CDR3 nucleotides: TGCAGTGCTAGAGGTCTAGCGGGGAACAATGAGCAGTTCTTC. It codes for CSARGLAGNNEQFF.

There are a few counts of this clonotype. V gene TRBV28 combines with J gene TRBJ2-5, with D perhaps matching TRBD2 (6 bases). The V gene's germline CDR1 is MDHEN and CDR2 SYDVKM. CDR3 length: 15 amino acids. V lost 6 bases and J lost 4, with 18 bases in between. In DNA form, the CDR3 reads TGTGCCAGCAGCGCCCGACTAGATAGTGTAGAGACCCAGTACTTC. It specifies CASSARLDSVETQYF.

The chain employs TRBV5-1 and TRBJ2-1, with 8 nucleotides matching TRBD2. From germline, CDR1 is SGHRS and CDR2 YFSETQ. The CDR3 loop spans 15 amino acids. The J segment lost 10 bases and the V segment lost 5 bases, leaving 14 bases of the junction unmatched. The CDR3 here is CASRASGSGGYEQFF. The CDR3 DNA follows: TGCGCCAGCAGAGCCAGCGGATCGGGAGGGTACGAGCAGTTCTTC. The complete variable domain, with remaining parts taken from reference TRBV5-1 and TRBJ2-1, reads KAGVTQTPRYLIKTRGQQVTLSCSPISGHRSVSWYQQTPGQGLQFLFEYFSETQRNKGNFPGRFSGRQFSNSRSEMNVSTLELGDSALYLCASRASGSGGYEQFFGPGTRLTVL.

The genes are TRBV5-1 and TRBJ2-3; D gene unclear. This CDR3 has 12 residues. The germline CDR1 and CDR2 sequences are SGHRS and YFSETQ. Trimming stripped 7 bases from V and 2 bases from J, with 8 bases between. The CDR3 protein is CASGRDTDTQYF. The CDR3 DNA reads as TGCGCCAGCGGCCGTGACACAGATACGCAGTATTTT.